The T cell receptor beta chain described here comes from a study of T cell changes during pregnancy in multiple sclerosis. Assay: immunoSEQ multiplex PCR; the TCRdb copy retains only in-frame clones and omits some. The table includes about 45,000 clones, 85% to 95% detected once. This CDR3 has 15 amino acids. The germline V gene has CDR1 SGHDT and CDR2 YYEEEE. Trimming took off 0 bases at V and 1 base at J, with 10 bases between the two ends. Sequences were derived from CD4+ T cells from peripheral blood mononuclear cells, sampled in the third trimester of pregnancy. This TCR came from a female donor with multiple sclerosis, enrolled in a pregnancy study. The chain recombines TRBV5-6 with TRBJ1-1; TRBD1 might be the D (6 bases). The DNA for the CDR3 is TGTGCCAGCAGCTTGGTCGACAGGTGGAACACTGAAGCTTTCTTT. Residues: CASSLVDRWNTEAFF.